Presented here are 10 T cell receptor beta chains from one specimen sequenced in a study of cytomegalovirus exposure and HLA in healthy donors. The PCR employed 60 Vbeta primers together with 13 Jbeta primers. Using immunoSEQ multiplex PCR, the repertoire was profiled, and TCRdb retains in-frame clones only, with some absent. The sample records 150,000 to 200,000 clones, approximately 84% being singletons. The sample consisted of PBMCs. The receptors were gathered from a male donor in good health and CMV-seropositive.

The CDR3 sequence: CASSLTSGRGGEQFF. The CDR3 region has the DNA TGTGCCAGCAGTTTAACCAGCGGGAGAGGGGGTGAGCAGTTCTTC. This chain links TRBV27 with TRBJ2-1; 8 nucleotides match TRBD2. V dropped 2 bases and J dropped 9; count of bases not matched to a gene: 9. This CDR3 is built from 15 residues. The germline V gene encodes CDR1 MNHEY and CDR2 SMNVEV (reference sequence).

The rearrangement joins TRBV6-1 to TRBJ1-1, with D maybe TRBD1 (6 bases). Germline V gives CDR1 MNHNS, CDR2 SASEGT. Trimming cost V 7 bases and J 0 bases, with 12 bases left between them. This CDR3 is built from 14 residues. This CDR3 reads CASKPDRLNTEAFF. As DNA, the CDR3 is TGTGCCAGCAAACCGGACAGACTGAACACTGAAGCTTTCTTT.

Note on this clone: At one boundary the junction diverges from the germline segment, which might be a read error. V is TRBV7-9 and J is TRBJ1-2, with TRBD1 as a possible D gene (6 bases). The length of the CDR3 is 14 residues. The germline V gene encodes CDR1 SEHNR and CDR2 FQNEAQ (reference sequence). The CDR3 protein is CSSSLGQGTHGYTF. CDR3 DNA: TGTTCCAGCAGCTTAGGCCAGGGGACCCATGGCTACACCTTC.

The chain links TRBV5-5 to TRBJ2-7; TRBD1 agrees at 7 bases. This CDR3 comprises 16 residues. V trimming: 5 bases; J trimming: 0 bases; junction bases outside the gene matches: 11. CDR1 is SGHKS, CDR2 YYEKEE, per germline (reference sequence). Here the CDR3 DNA reads TGTGCCAGCAGTCTCACAGGGGCCCCCACCTCCTACGAGCAGTACTTC. Translated, it gives CASSLTGAPTSYEQYF.

This chain uses TRBV5-5 with TRBJ2-1; 7 bases are shared with TRBD2. Germline trimming cut 0 bases from V and 8 bases from J; bases unmatched to any gene: 5. This CDR3 contains 14 residues. Per germline, CDR1 SGHKS and CDR2 YYEKEE (reference sequence). This CDR3 reads CASSLGLAGDEQFF. The CDR3 DNA reads as TGTGCCAGCAGCTTGGGACTAGCTGGCGATGAGCAGTTCTTC.

This chain joins TRBV10-3 and TRBJ1-2; D not certain. With 10 bases removed from V and 0 bases from J, the gap between germline ends came to 6 bases. CDR3 length: 11 amino acids. CDR1 is ENHRY and CDR2 is SYGVKD in the germline V gene. CDR3 sequence (DNA): TGTGCCACTACAGCTAACTATGGCTACACCTTC. Protein: CATTANYGYTF.

This clone has ten or more counts. The chain is built from TRBV7-2 and TRBJ2-5; D is ambiguous. The germline V gene has CDR1 SGHTA and CDR2 FQGNSA. The V end lost 5 bases, the J end lost 4 bases, and 5 bases lay between the germline ends. The CDR3 totals 11 residues. CDR3 sequence reads: CASSPGETQYF. Here the CDR3 DNA reads TGTGCCAGCAGCCCCGGAGAGACCCAGTACTTC. Looking up the rest from reference TRBV7-2 and TRBJ2-5 gives the full variable domain: GAGVSQSPSNKVTEKGKDVELRCDPISGHTALYWYRQSLGQGLEFLIYFQGNSAPDKSGLPSDRFSAERTGGSVSTLTIQRTQQEDSAVYLCASSPGETQYFGPGTRLLVL.

This chain joins TRBV7-9 and TRBJ2-6; D is uncertain. Germline lookup yields CDR1 SEHNR and CDR2 FQNEAQ (reference sequence). Trimming pared 5 bases from V and 0 bases from J, leaving 8 bases between. The length of the CDR3 is 15 residues. CDR3 DNA sequence: TGTGCCAGCAGCCCCGGTTACTCTGGGGCCAACGTCCTGACTTTC. Translated, it gives CASSPGYSGANVLTF. Full variable domain (missing parts from reference TRBV7-9 and TRBJ2-6): DTGVSQNPRHKITKRGQNVTFRCDPISEHNRLYWYRQTLGQGPEFLTYFQNEAQLEKSRLLSDRFSAERPKGSFSTLEIQRTEQGDSAMYLCASSPGYSGANVLTFGAGSRLTVL.

The chain has TRBV4-1 and TRBJ2-5, with D hard to call. V shed 0 bases and J shed 1 base, with 12 bases lying between them. The CDR3 is 16 amino acids. Germline V lookup: CDR1 MGHRA, CDR2 YSYEKL. CDR3 region: CASSQDMVSGQETQYF. The CDR3 DNA follows: TGCGCCAGCAGCCAAGATATGGTGTCAGGCCAAGAGACCCAGTACTTC.

The V call is TRBV5-4, the J call TRBJ2-3; D perhaps matches TRBD2 (6 bases). V was trimmed by 3 bases and J by 4 bases, leaving 24 bases between them. There are 18 residues in the CDR3. Germline V gene lookup returns CDR1 SGHNT and CDR2 YYREEE (reference sequence). This CDR3 reads CASSWDLAERAEADTQYF. CDR3 nucleotide sequence: TGTGCCAGCAGCTGGGATTTAGCGGAGAGGGCTGAGGCAGATACGCAGTATTTT.